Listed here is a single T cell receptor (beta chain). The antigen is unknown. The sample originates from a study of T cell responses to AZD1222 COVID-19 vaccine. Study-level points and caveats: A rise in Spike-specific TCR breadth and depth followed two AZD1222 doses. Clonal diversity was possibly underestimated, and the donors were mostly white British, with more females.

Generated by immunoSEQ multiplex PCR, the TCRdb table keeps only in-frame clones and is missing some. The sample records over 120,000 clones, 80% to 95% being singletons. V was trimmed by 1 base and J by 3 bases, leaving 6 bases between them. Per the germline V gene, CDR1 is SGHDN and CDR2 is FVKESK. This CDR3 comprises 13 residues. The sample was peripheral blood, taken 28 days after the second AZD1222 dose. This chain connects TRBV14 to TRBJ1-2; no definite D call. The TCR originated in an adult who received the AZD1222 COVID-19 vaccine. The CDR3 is CASSQGGYYGYTF. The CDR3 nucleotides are TGTGCCAGCAGCCAAGGAGGGTACTATGGCTACACCTTC.